One sample yielded the 18 T cell receptor beta chains listed below, sequenced in a study of OX40 agonist ivuxolimab in advanced cancers. Sequencing was performed with immunoSEQ multiplex PCR; in TCRdb, only in-frame clones are kept and a portion is missing. The sample holds 42,000 or so clones, roughly 90% seen once. Specimen: CD4+ or CD8+ T cells sorted from blood, collected in a trial of the OX40 agonist ivuxolimab. These TCRs come from an adult with an advanced solid tumor such as melanoma, head and neck, liver or kidney cancer.

This chain joins TRBV19 and TRBJ1-3; unclear D gene. Germline V gives CDR1 LNHDA, CDR2 SQIVND (reference sequence). There are 15 residues in the CDR3. Trimming pared 3 bases from V and 0 bases from J, leaving 9 bases between. CDR3 coding DNA: TGTGCCAGTAGTATCTCTCCGTTCTCTGGAAACACCATATATTTT. This codes for CASSISPFSGNTIYF.

The rearrangement joins TRBV4-3 to TRBJ1-4, with no clear D. The CDR3 sequence is 15 residues long. Germline V gene sequence: CDR1 LGHNA, CDR2 YSLEER. The V gene lost 4 bases and the J gene lost 0 bases, with 9 bases spanning the gap. CDR3 region: CASSPVGATNEKLFF. CDR3 DNA sequence: TGCGCCAGCAGCCCGGTCGGGGCAACTAATGAAAAACTGTTTTTT.

J is TRBJ2-7 and V is TRBV11-3; 8 bases are shared with TRBD1. The CDR3 covers 13 residues. The J segment lost 3 bases and the V segment lost 5 bases, leaving 3 bases of the junction unmatched. Germline-derived CDR1 and CDR2 are SGHNT and YENEEA. CDR3 nucleotides: TGTGCCAGCAGCCCGACAGGGGTCTACGAGCAGTACTTC. Translating gives CASSPTGVYEQYF.

The rearrangement uses TRBV28 and TRBJ1-2; D not certain. This CDR3 spans 13 amino acids. Trimming removed 4 bases from V and 8 bases from J, with 14 bases in between. Germline loops: CDR1 MDHEN, CDR2 SYDVKM. CDR3 protein: CASSSGPQEGYTF. The CDR3, as DNA: TGTGCCAGCAGTTCCGGTCCCCAAGAGGGCTACACCTTC.

The chain links TRBV29-1 to TRBJ2-5; 10 bases are shared with TRBD1. The trim removed 0 bases at V and 5 bases at J, leaving 9 bases unmatched. CDR1 SQVTM and CDR2 ANQGSEA come from the germline V gene. The CDR3 is made up of 16 amino acids. Here the CDR3 reads CSVEDPQRQGAETQYF. CDR3 sequence (DNA): TGCAGCGTTGAAGACCCCCAGCGACAGGGGGCGGAGACCCAGTACTTC. Together with reference TRBV29-1 and TRBJ2-5, the CDR3 gives the full variable domain: SAVISQKPSRDICQRGTSLTIQCQVDSQVTMMFWYRQQPGQSLTLIATANQGSEATYESGFVIDKFPISRPNLTFSTLTVSNMSPEDSSIYLCSVEDPQRQGAETQYFGPGTRLLVL.

The gene calls are TRBV7-2 and TRBJ1-4; no clear D. The CDR3 is made up of 15 amino acids. The V gene's germline CDR1 is SGHTA and CDR2 FQGNSA. V was trimmed by 1 base and J by 3 bases, leaving 9 bases between them. The CDR3 protein is CASSLGMSPNEKLFF. In DNA form, the CDR3 reads TGTGCCAGCAGCTTAGGGATGTCGCCTAATGAAAAACTGTTTTTT.

The chain employs TRBV13 and TRBJ1-1, with D tentatively TRBD1 (5 bases). The CDR3 covers 15 residues. Germline V gene data show CDR1 as PRHDT and CDR2 as FYEKMQ (reference sequence). Deletions cut 4 bases from V and 1 base from J, with 13 bases between. The CDR3 region has the DNA TGTGCCAGCAGCTCTCGGGCGAGGGGGAACACTGAAGCTTTCTTT. Protein sequence: CASSSRARGNTEAFF.

Of note for this clone: Its ends do not fully match the called genes, so a read error is possible. The V gene is TRBV7-7, the J gene TRBJ2-2; tentatively, D is TRBD1 or TRBD2 (6 bases each). The CDR3 spans 16 residues. The germline gives CDR1 SSHAT, CDR2 FNYEAQ (reference sequence). CDR3 sequence (DNA): TGTGCTAGCAGCCCCCGACAGGCGCGGGGCACCGGGGAGCTGTTTTTT. Amino acids: CASSPRQARGTGELFF.

This clone was seen more than once but under ten times. V and J are TRBV7-2 and TRBJ2-1; D may be TRBD2 (7 bases). V was shortened by 5 bases and J by 2 bases, with 16 bases between the two germline ends. There are 16 residues in the CDR3. Germline lookup yields CDR1 SGHTA and CDR2 FQGNSA. CDR3 coding DNA: TGTGCCAGCAGCCTAGGGGGGGGAGGGCCCTACAATGAGCAGTTCTTC. Amino acids: CASSLGGGGPYNEQFF. Complete variable domain (other parts from reference TRBV7-2 and TRBJ2-1): GAGVSQSPSNKVTEKGKDVELRCDPISGHTALYWYRQSLGQGLEFLIYFQGNSAPDKSGLPSDRFSAERTGGSVSTLTIQRTQQEDSAVYLCASSLGGGGPYNEQFFGPGTRLTVL.

Here the CDR3 DNA reads TGCGCCAGCAGTCAATCTGGGGGGAACTATGGCTACACCTTC. Translating it yields CASSQSGGNYGYTF. This rearrangement joins TRBV23-1 to TRBJ1-2, with a possible D match to TRBD1 (5 bases). TRBV23-1 is assigned to the ORF class and has an uncertain function. V was pared by 0 bases and J by 2 bases, with 7 bases between. The CDR3 runs 14 residues.

This clone was picked up one time. The rearrangement joins TRBV11-2 to TRBJ1-2; D is perhaps TRBD1 (5 bases). The CDR3 runs to 13 residues. V lost 2 bases to trimming and J lost 4 bases, with 8 bases between them. Germline V gene data show CDR1 as SGHAT and CDR2 as FQNNGV. Here the CDR3 reads CASSLSGSYGYTF. The CDR3 nucleotides read TGTGCCAGCAGCTTATCAGGGAGCTATGGCTACACCTTC.

The J gene is TRBJ2-2, the V gene TRBV2; 9 bases map to TRBD2. Per germline, CDR1 SNHLY and CDR2 FYNNEI. This CDR3 is built from 15 residues. With 8 bases clipped from V and 3 bases from J, the junction kept 7 bases outside the gene matches. The CDR3, as DNA: TGTGCCAGCGGAGCCCGGACTAGCGACACCGGGGAGCTGTTTTTT. Protein sequence: CASGARTSDTGELFF.

A single count supports this clone. The rearrangement joins TRBV11-2 to TRBJ2-3; D is unresolved. The CDR3 totals 13 residues. CDR1 SGHAT and CDR2 FQNNGV come from the germline V gene. V lost 5 bases to trimming and J lost 0 bases, with 6 bases between them. CDR3 nucleotide sequence: TGTGCCAGCAGCCCGGACAGCACAGATACGCAGTATTTT. Residues: CASSPDSTDTQYF.

This chain uses TRBV15 with TRBJ1-4; tentatively, D is TRBD1 (5 bases). The CDR3 sequence is 15 residues long. Trimming took 6 bases from V and 6 from J, leaving 17 bases between them. From germline, CDR1 is LNHNV and CDR2 YYDKDF (reference sequence). The CDR3 coding sequence is TGTGCCACCAGGGCACGCGGGGGGGACCATGAAAAACTGTTTTTT. This gives the protein CATRARGGDHEKLFF.

This clone was detected once. The chain joins TRBV5-1 to TRBJ1-2, with TRBD1 matching over 12 bases. The CDR3 covers 15 residues. V dropped 4 bases and J dropped 2; count of bases not matched to a gene: 3. Germline V gene sequence: CDR1 SGHRS, CDR2 YFSETQ. The CDR3 nucleotides read TGCGCCAGCAGCCAGGGGACAGGGGGCAACTATGGCTACACCTTC. It specifies CASSQGTGGNYGYTF.

This sequence joins TRBV11-3 and TRBJ1-5; D gene ambiguous. The V end lost 1 base, the J end lost 4 bases, and 14 bases lay between the germline ends. The germline V gene has CDR1 SGHNT and CDR2 YENEEA. The CDR3 consists of 16 residues. The CDR3 loop is CASSLVTLGSNQPQHF. The CDR3, as DNA: TGTGCCAGCAGCTTAGTGACGCTTGGTAGTAATCAGCCCCAGCATTTT.

The rearrangement links TRBV7-3 to TRBJ2-6, with a weak D call TRBD1 (6 bases). The V end lost 5 bases, the J end lost 0 bases, and 11 bases lay between the germline ends. CDR3 length equals 16 residues. Germline V CDR1 and CDR2: SGHTA, FQGTGA. The CDR3 sequence: CASSPRGGSGANVLTF. CDR3 coding DNA: TGTGCCAGCAGCCCCCGAGGGGGCTCTGGGGCCAACGTCCTGACTTTC.

CDR3 amino acids: CASSLDGDQPQHF. CDR3 coding DNA: TGTGCCAGCAGCTTGGATGGGGATCAGCCCCAGCATTTT. V is TRBV5-4 and J is TRBJ1-5; D unclear. The CDR3 has 13 amino acids. The V end lost 0 bases, the J end lost 5 bases, and 6 bases lay between the germline ends. The germline gives CDR1 SGHNT, CDR2 YYREEE (reference sequence). Looking up the rest from reference TRBV5-4 and TRBJ1-5 gives the full variable domain: ETGVTQSPTHLIKTRGQQVTLRCSSQSGHNTVSWYQQALGQGPQFIFQYYREEENGRGNFPPRFSGLQFPNYSSELNVNALELDDSALYLCASSLDGDQPQHFGDGTRLSIL.